This T cell receptor beta chain was profiled in a study of blood T cell repertoires in COVID-19. About the study: Samples came from the United States, Italy and Spain, spanning acute and convalescent COVID-19.

In germline, CDR1 is SGHVS, CDR2 FQNEAQ. Trimming at V came to 5 bases and at J to 5 bases, leaving 9 bases not matched to a gene. This CDR3 is built from 15 residues. Clones were read by immunoSEQ multiplex PCR, and TCRdb kept only the in-frame ones, dropping some. This table holds some 290,000 clones, around 83% found once. The origin of this receptor is a man between 18 and 29 years old with active or convalescent COVID-19. Sequenced sample: peripheral blood. The chain has TRBV7-8 and TRBJ2-1; 7 bases align to TRBD2. CDR3 in DNA: TGTGCCAGCAGCGCCCTGCGGGGGAGCGACAATGAGCAGTTCTTC. Amino acids: CASSALRGSDNEQFF.